The next 14 T cell receptor beta chains were all read from a single sample in a study of cytomegalovirus exposure and HLA in healthy donors. Data came from immunoSEQ multiplex PCR; TCRdb stores just in-frame clones and leaves some out. This sample has under 250,000 clones, with roughly three quarters found just once. The source material was PBMCs. The receptor source for this set is a woman aged 25 to 39 in good health and CMV-seronegative.

The V gene is TRBV25-1, the J gene TRBJ2-1, with 9 bases identical to TRBD1. The trim removed 6 bases at V and 5 bases at J, leaving 5 bases unmatched. Germline V lookup: CDR1 MGHDK, CDR2 SYGVNS. This CDR3 is 14 amino acids long. CDR3 sequence reads: CASSPGQGNNEQFF. Written as DNA, the CDR3 is TGTGCCAGCAGCCCGGGACAGGGAAACAATGAGCAGTTCTTC.

This clone was seen more than once but under ten times. The chain uses TRBV6-1 and TRBJ2-7, with a possible D match to TRBD1 (5 bases). Germline CDR1 is MNHNS and CDR2 is SASEGT. The CDR3 has 14 amino acids. The V end was cut by 8 bases, the J end by 1 base, with 15 bases between. CDR3 nucleotides: TGTGCCAGCGCTATCCAGGGTGGGTCCTACGAGCAGTACTTC. Its protein is CASAIQGGSYEQYF.

This clone was seen a few times. The gene calls are TRBV5-4 and TRBJ2-3, with D maybe TRBD1 (6 bases). Germline lookup yields CDR1 SGHNT and CDR2 YYREEE (reference sequence). V dropped 10 bases and J dropped 0 bases, with 15 bases sitting between them. This CDR3 spans 14 amino acids. CDR3 in DNA: TGTGCCGGGGGCCAGGGCGATAGCACAGATACGCAGTATTTT. Protein product: CAGGQGDSTDTQYF.

The rearrangement uses TRBV4-2 and TRBJ1-1, with D hard to call. The germline V gene has CDR1 LGHNA and CDR2 YNFKEQ. Between the trimmed V and J ends, which lost 3 bases and 0 bases, there was a span of 11 bases. CDR3 length: 15 amino acids. The chain's CDR3 is CASSQETTVNTEAFF. CDR3 coding DNA: TGTGCCAGCAGCCAGGAAACCACAGTGAACACTGAAGCTTTCTTT.

V usage is TRBV9 and J usage is TRBJ2-3; the D is unclear. Trimming stripped 1 base from V and 2 bases from J, with 8 bases between. CDR1 and CDR2 (germline): SGDLS, YYNGEE. CDR3 length equals 14 residues. The chain's CDR3 is CASSVQANTDTQYF. The CDR3, as DNA: TGTGCCAGCAGCGTACAAGCCAACACAGATACGCAGTATTTT.

The chain uses TRBV4-1 and TRBJ1-2, with D perhaps matching TRBD1 (6 bases). The CDR3 has 17 residues. Between the trimmed V and J ends, which lost 0 bases and 2 bases, there was a span of 16 bases. Germline CDR1 MGHRA, CDR2 YSYEKL. The CDR3, as DNA: TGCGCCAGCAGCCAAGAAAGTACAGGGTCATTAAACTATGGCTACACCTTC. Its translation is CASSQESTGSLNYGYTF.

The chain joins TRBV30 to TRBJ2-6; 8 nucleotides align to TRBD1. Unmatched junction bases numbered 10, after V lost 3 bases and J lost 3 bases. CDR1 is GTSNPN and CDR2 is SVGIG in the germline V gene (reference sequence). The CDR3 extends over 17 amino acids. CDR3 DNA: TGTGCCTGGAGGGACAGGGAAACTTCTCTTGGGGCCAACGTCCTGACTTTC. Translation: CAWRDRETSLGANVLTF.

V and J are TRBV7-7 and TRBJ2-2; TRBD1 matches at 8 bases. There are 15 residues in the CDR3. Per the germline V gene, CDR1 is SSHAT and CDR2 is FNYEAQ (reference sequence). Unmatched junction bases numbered 7, after V lost 5 bases and J lost 5 bases. The DNA for the CDR3 is TGTGCCAGCAGCGCGGACAGGGAGGTGACCGGGGAGCTGTTTTTT. This translates into CASSADREVTGELFF.

The rearrangement uses TRBV19 and TRBJ1-2; 9 nucleotides match TRBD1. V gave up 3 bases and J gave up 4 bases; unmatched junction bases: 6. The germline V gene encodes CDR1 LNHDA and CDR2 SQIVND (reference sequence). CDR3 length: 15 residues. The CDR3 nucleotides read TGTGCCAGTAGTATGCGGACAGGGGTCCCCTATGGCTACACCTTC. Amino acids: CASSMRTGVPYGYTF.

The rearrangement joins TRBV12-5 to TRBJ1-5, with D uncertain. CDR1 LGHNT and CDR2 FRNRAP come from the germline V gene. Deletions cut 6 bases from V and 4 bases from J, with 10 bases between. This CDR3 is 13 amino acids long. The CDR3 bases are TGTGCTAGTGGCCCGGGGAGGAATCAGCCCCAGCATTTT. Translated, it gives CASGPGRNQPQHF.

J is TRBJ2-3 and V is TRBV28; possible D gene TRBD2, 6 bases. The CDR3 contains 13 residues. V lost 10 bases and J lost 4, with 15 bases in between. Germline V lookup: CDR1 MDHEN, CDR2 SYDVKM. Here the CDR3 reads CATRVGGADTQYF. CDR3 DNA sequence: TGTGCCACCCGCGTGGGGGGAGCAGATACGCAGTATTTT.

This sequence joins TRBV28 and TRBJ2-5, with 9 bases that match TRBD1. CDR1 is MDHEN and CDR2 is SYDVKM in the germline V gene. V lost 5 bases, J lost 0 bases, and 10 bases stayed unmatched. The CDR3 has 17 amino acids. The CDR3 region is CASSTSLGTGYQETQYF. CDR3 bases: TGTGCCAGCAGTACTAGCCTCGGGACAGGGTACCAAGAGACCCAGTACTTC.

V gene TRBV30 combines with J gene TRBJ2-3; 8 bases line up with TRBD1. Germline V gene sequence: CDR1 GTSNPN, CDR2 SVGIG (reference sequence). This CDR3 spans 14 amino acids. The junction had 7 bases not matched to a gene; V was cut back by 4 bases and J by 4 bases. The CDR3 DNA sequence: TGTGCCTGGAACCTCCAGGGGGCGGCAGATACGCAGTATTTT. Its translation: CAWNLQGAADTQYF.

The CDR3 nucleotides are TGTGCCACCAGGACAGGGGGCATCATAGAGACCCAGTACTTC. Protein sequence: CATRTGGIIETQYF. The chain uses TRBV28 and TRBJ2-5; 11 bases line up with TRBD1. V trimming: 10 bases; J trimming: 4 bases; junction bases outside the gene matches: 8. The CDR3 consists of 14 residues. Germline CDR1 reads MDHEN; CDR2 reads SYDVKM.